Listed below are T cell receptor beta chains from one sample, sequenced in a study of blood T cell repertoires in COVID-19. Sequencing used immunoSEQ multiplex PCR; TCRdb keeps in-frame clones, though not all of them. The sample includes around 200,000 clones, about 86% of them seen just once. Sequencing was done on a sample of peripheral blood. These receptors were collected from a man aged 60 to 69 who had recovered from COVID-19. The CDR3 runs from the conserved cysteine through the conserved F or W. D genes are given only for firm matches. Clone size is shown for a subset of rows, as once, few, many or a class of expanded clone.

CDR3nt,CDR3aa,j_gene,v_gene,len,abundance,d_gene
TGTGCCAGCTCACCACCAGGGGGCACAGACATTCAGTACTTC,CASSPPGGTDIQYF,TRBJ2-4,TRBV18,14,.,TRBD1
TGTGCCAGCAGTTTTGAACCGCTCGGGACCGGGGAGCTGTTTTTT,CASSFEPLGTGELFF,TRBJ2-2,TRBV6-5,15,once,.
TGTGCCAGCACCCGAGTCATCGAGCAGTACTTC,CASTRVIEQYF,TRBJ2-7,TRBV11-2,11,.,.
TGTGCCAGCAGCTCAACAGGGTACGGGAGGTCCTACGAGCAGTACTTC,CASSSTGYGRSYEQYF,TRBJ2-7,TRBV5-6,16,.,.
TGCGCCAGCAGCCCTTGGGCTAGCGGGGGGCAAGAGACCCAGTACTTC,CASSPWASGGQETQYF,TRBJ2-5,TRBV5-1,16,.,TRBD2
TGTGCCAGCAGCCTCTCAGGACTAGCGGGAGGCTTCAATGAGCAGTTCTTC,CASSLSGLAGGFNEQFF,TRBJ2-1,TRBV7-2,17,.,TRBD2
TGTGCCATCAGGGGGACAGGGTCGGATACGCAGTATTTT,CAIRGTGSDTQYF,TRBJ2-3,TRBV10-3,13,.,TRBD1
TGTGCCAGCCGGGGGACAGCCAATGAAAAACTGTTTTTT,CASRGTANEKLFF,TRBJ1-4,TRBV2,13,.,TRBD1
TGTGCCAGTCAACCGGGACTAGCGGGAGTCACCGATACGCAGTATTTT,CASQPGLAGVTDTQYF,TRBJ2-3,TRBV19,16,.,TRBD2
TGTGCCAGCAGCTTAGACTACACGGCTAATGAAAAACTGTTTTTT,CASSLDYTANEKLFF,TRBJ1-4,TRBV7-2,15,.,.
TGTGCCAGCAGTTACTCGGGTCGGGGGGCGCTCTACGAGCAGTACTTC,CASSYSGRGALYEQYF,TRBJ2-7,TRBV6-2/TRBV6-3,16,.,.
TGTGCCATCAGCGGACAGACCAGCACAGATACGCAGTATTTT,CAISGQTSTDTQYF,TRBJ2-3,TRBV10-3,14,.,.
TGTGCCAGCAGTGAAGTTGGGGACATTGGAAACACCATATATTTT,CASSEVGDIGNTIYF,TRBJ1-3,TRBV6-1,15,.,.
TGCGCCAGCACCTCGGGACTAGCGGGAGGTAATGAGCAGTTCTTC,CASTSGLAGGNEQFF,TRBJ2-1,TRBV10-1,15,once,TRBD2
TGTGCCAGTACTAGCGGGGGGTCGAGCTCCTACAATGAGCAGTTCTTC,CASTSGGSSSYNEQFF,TRBJ2-1,TRBV19,16,few,TRBD2
TGTGCCAGCAGCTTAGTAACCGGTCATCAAACTAGCGGGAGGTACAATGAGCAGTTCTTC,CASSLVTGHQTSGRYNEQFF,TRBJ2-1,TRBV7-8,20,.,TRBD2
TGTGCCAGTAGTACCCGGGTGTCCGGGGAGCTGTTTTTT,CASSTRVSGELFF,TRBJ2-2,TRBV19,13,.,.
TGTGCCAGCAGACCCCAAGGGGCTGGTGGCTACACCTTC,CASRPQGAGGYTF,TRBJ1-2,TRBV25-1,13,.,.
TGTGCCAGCAGCTTGCCCGGGACAGGGAGTTCCGGGGAGCTGTTTTTT,CASSLPGTGSSGELFF,TRBJ2-2,TRBV5-4,16,.,TRBD1
TGTGCCAGCTCACCCCCGGGGGGGGAGCTGTTTTTT,CASSPPGGELFF,TRBJ2-2,TRBV18,12,.,.
TGTGCCACCAGTCCACGGGGGGGCACCAATCAGCCCCAGCATTTT,CATSPRGGTNQPQHF,TRBJ1-5,TRBV24-1,15,.,.
TGTGCCGGGGACAGGGTCTCTGGGGCCAACGTCCTGACTTTC,CAGDRVSGANVLTF,TRBJ2-6,TRBV30,14,.,TRBD1
TGTGCCAGCAGTGAAGGGACAGGCTTCTCTGGGGCCAACGTCCTGACTTTC,CASSEGTGFSGANVLTF,TRBJ2-6,TRBV6-1,17,.,TRBD1
TGTGCCAGCAGTCGGACAGCTCCCTATGGCTACACCTTC,CASSRTAPYGYTF,TRBJ1-2,TRBV7-9,13,.,.
TGTGCCAGCAGCCAAGCGTGGCGGAGGGTTGGGGCCCAAGAGACCCAGTACTTC,CASSQAWRRVGAQETQYF,TRBJ2-5,TRBV3-1/TRBV3-2,18,once,.
TGTGCCAGCAGTTTATCACTAGCGGGAAACTACGAGCAGTACTTC,CASSLSLAGNYEQYF,TRBJ2-7,TRBV28,15,.,TRBD2
TGTGCCAGCAGCTTAGAGGGGGTTGACTATGGCTACACCTTC,CASSLEGVDYGYTF,TRBJ1-2,TRBV7-2,14,.,.
TGTGCCAGCAGCTTCGGCAGGGGTTACTATGGCTACACCTTC,CASSFGRGYYGYTF,TRBJ1-2,TRBV7-2,14,.,.
TGTGCCAGCTCGCTGACGGGTACGAACACCGGGGAGCTGTTTTTT,CASSLTGTNTGELFF,TRBJ2-2,TRBV5-6,15,.,.
TGTGCCAGCAGCGTTGACTTACAGGGGGCGGGTGGAAACACCATATATTTT,CASSVDLQGAGGNTIYF,TRBJ1-3,TRBV9,17,.,TRBD1
TGTGCCAGGCAACGAGGGCACTATGGCTACACCTTC,CARQRGHYGYTF,TRBJ1-2,TRBV2,12,few,.
TGTGCCAGCAGCTTAGAGGGGACTAGCACAGATACGCAGTATTTT,CASSLEGTSTDTQYF,TRBJ2-3,TRBV7-7,15,.,.
TGTGCCTGGAATCCGGGGGATGGCACTGAAGCTTTCTTT,CAWNPGDGTEAFF,TRBJ1-1,TRBV30,13,once,.
TGTGCCAGCAGTTACTCAGGCGGGTACGAGACCCAGTACTTC,CASSYSGGYETQYF,TRBJ2-5,TRBV6-5,14,few,.
TGTGCCAGCAGTGAATCAACGGGCACAGATACGCAGTATTTT,CASSESTGTDTQYF,TRBJ2-3,TRBV25-1,14,.,.
TGTGCCAGCGCCACAGGGGGCTTGTTCCAGCCCCAGCATTTT,CASATGGLFQPQHF,TRBJ1-5,TRBV28,14,.,TRBD1
TGTGCCAGCAGCCACGGGACAGTGGCGAACACCGGGGAGCTGTTTTTT,CASSHGTVANTGELFF,TRBJ2-2,TRBV7-2,16,.,TRBD1
TGTGCCAGCAGTTACACAGGGGAGTATGGCTACACCTTC,CASSYTGEYGYTF,TRBJ1-2,TRBV6-5,13,few,TRBD1
TGCGCCAGCAGCCAAAGGGGACAGGGGACAGATACGCAGTATTTT,CASSQRGQGTDTQYF,TRBJ2-3,TRBV4-3,15,few,TRBD1
TGTGCCAGCAGCTTGCAGGGGGTTAACTATGGCTACACCTTC,CASSLQGVNYGYTF,TRBJ1-2,TRBV7-8,14,.,TRBD1
TGTGCCACCAGCGCTCGACAGGGGGCGCATGCTTTCTTT,CATSARQGAHAFF,TRBJ1-1,TRBV15,13,.,TRBD1
TGTGCCAGCAGTGACTCCCCGGGTGCAGGGTCCCTGGGAGGCTACACCTTC,CASSDSPGAGSLGGYTF,TRBJ1-2,TRBV6-4,17,.,.
TGTGCCAGCAGCCAAGAGGACAGGACCTACAATGAGCAGTTCTTC,CASSQEDRTYNEQFF,TRBJ2-1,TRBV3-1/TRBV3-2,15,few,TRBD1
TGTGCCAGCAGTTCAGGGGGCGCGAGCTCCTACGAGCAGTACTTC,CASSSGGASSYEQYF,TRBJ2-7,TRBV6-2/TRBV6-3,15,few,TRBD1
TGTGCCAGCAGCCAAGCTAGCGGGGGGGCCGAAGATACGCAGTATTTT,CASSQASGGAEDTQYF,TRBJ2-3,TRBV4-2,16,.,TRBD2
TGTGCCAGCAGGGGGACATCCGGCCCCCAAGAGACCCAGTACTTC,CASRGTSGPQETQYF,TRBJ2-5,TRBV28,15,.,.
TGTGCCAGCAGTGATGCAGGTCGCTATGGCTACACCTTC,CASSDAGRYGYTF,TRBJ1-2,TRBV2,13,.,.
TGTGCCAGCAGTTACTCTCAGGGCTTGAACTATGGCTACACCTTC,CASSYSQGLNYGYTF,TRBJ1-2,TRBV6-2/TRBV6-3,15,.,.